This T cell receptor (beta chain) emerged from a study of cytomegalovirus exposure and HLA in healthy donors. Notes on the study in general: Roughly uniform sequencing depth across donors was assumed, possibly incorrectly. Later genetic work tied a missense DCLRE1C variant to beta-chain V and J trimming. Reported performance of the classifier showed diagnosis of cytomegalovirus status with high specificity and sensitivity.

In the PCR, 60 Vbeta and 13 Jbeta primers were used. This table comes from immunoSEQ multiplex PCR, and its TCRdb copy is limited to in-frame clones, with some not included. The repertoire holds over 100,000 clones, with approximately 79% as singletons. V was clipped by 5 bases and J by 2 bases; unmatched bases: 1. The CDR3 totals 14 residues. Germline CDR1 and CDR2: SGHTA and FQGNSA. Unrecorded immune exposure was likely among donors, who were nominally healthy when sampled. Only one count was recorded for this clone. The antigen is not known. This clonotype was sampled from a male donor in good health and CMV-seronegative. The chain links TRBV7-2 to TRBJ1-5; TRBD1 agrees at 9 bases. Input material: PBMCs. DNA for the CDR3: TGTGCCAGCAGCGACAGGGGGGGCAATCAGCCCCAGCATTTT. The encoded protein is CASSDRGGNQPQHF.